The 10 T cell receptor beta chains presented below share a single source sample, sequenced in a study of T-cell memory formation after mild COVID-19. Using its own MiXCR run on the 5' RACE reads, TCRdb lists one record per CDR3 protein. This sample has over 500,000 distinct CDR3 sequences; roughly a sixth occur once, and the top ten carry about 8.1%. Sequencing used PBMCs or a T cell subset sorted from them (not recorded which). The receptors stem from an adult woman who had mild COVID-19 (a few samples of this study predate the infection). Cell type and time point are not known.

The rearrangement joins TRBV7-9 to TRBJ2-5; 8 positions agree with TRBD1. J lost 5 bases, V lost 4 bases, and 3 bases had no gene match. The CDR3 contains 13 residues. Germline-derived CDR1 and CDR2 are SEHNR and FQNEAQ (reference sequence). CDR3 bases: TGTGCCAGCAGCTGGACAGGGAATGAGACCCAGTACTTC. Protein sequence: CASSWTGNETQYF.

The chain has TRBV5-1 and TRBJ1-2; no reliable D call. Germline values: CDR1 SGHRS, CDR2 YFSETQ. The CDR3 is 13 amino acids. Trimming stripped 4 bases from V and 8 bases from J, with 15 bases between. The CDR3 loop is CASSLGQVEGYTF. CDR3 in DNA: TGCGCCAGCAGCCTCGGGCAGGTGGAAGGCTACACCTTC.

This clonotype occurred a few times. The genes are TRBV9 and TRBJ2-5; D remains unclear. The CDR3 has 13 amino acids. Germline CDR1 SGDLS, CDR2 YYNGEE. Between the trimmed V and J ends, which lost 5 bases and 2 bases, there was a span of 10 bases. The CDR3 spells CASRGIIQETQYF. The CDR3, as DNA: TGTGCCAGCAGAGGGATCATTCAAGAGACCCAGTACTTC. Using reference TRBV9 and TRBJ2-5 for the parts outside the CDR3, the full variable domain is DSGVTQTPKHLITATGQRVTLRCSPRSGDLSVYWYQQSLDQGLQFLIQYYNGEERAKGNILERFSAQQFPDLHSELNLSSLELGDSALYFCASRGIIQETQYFGPGTRLLVL.

There are a few counts of this clonotype. This chain links TRBV11-3 with TRBJ1-6; a weak D match, TRBD1 (5 bases). The germline V gene has CDR1 SGHNT and CDR2 YENEEA. The V gene lost 4 bases and the J gene lost 8 bases, with 15 bases spanning the gap. The CDR3 is 15 amino acids. The DNA for the CDR3 is TGTGCCAGCAGCTCTAACAGGATGGTAGATTCACCCCTCCACTTT. Protein sequence: CASSSNRMVDSPLHF.

This clonotype was seen a handful of times. The chain links TRBV30 to TRBJ1-2, with D possibly matching TRBD1 (5 bases). The germline V and J ends were trimmed by 4 bases and 0 bases, with 15 bases remaining between them. The CDR3 covers 15 residues. Germline CDR1 GTSNPN, CDR2 SVGIG (reference sequence). The CDR3 coding sequence is TGTGCCTGGACCCACTGGGGCTCTTCTAACTATGGCTACACCTTC. This translates into CAWTHWGSSNYGYTF.

This clonotype was observed a few times. The chain joins TRBV29-1 to TRBJ2-1, with a possible D match to TRBD1 (6 bases). With 5 bases removed from V and 0 bases from J, the gap between germline ends came to 17 bases. The germline V gene encodes CDR1 SQVTM and CDR2 ANQGSEA. CDR3 length equals 16 residues. CDR3 loop: CSVPTGPQSSYNEQFF. The CDR3 nucleotides read TGCAGCGTTCCCACAGGGCCTCAGAGCTCCTACAATGAGCAGTTCTTC.

This clonotype came up a few times. The V and J genes are TRBV20-1 and TRBJ1-1, with D possibly being TRBD1 (6 bases). The CDR3 totals 16 residues. Germline V gives CDR1 DFQATT, CDR2 SNEGSKA (reference sequence). Trimming stripped 0 bases from V and 0 bases from J, with 14 bases between. The CDR3 sequence is CSAREGSGAMNTEAFF. Written as DNA, the CDR3 is TGCAGTGCTAGAGAAGGTTCGGGGGCGATGAACACTGAAGCTTTCTTT.

The rearrangement joins TRBV6-5 to TRBJ1-1; D unresolved. The germline V gene has CDR1 MNHEY and CDR2 SVGAGI. The ends were cut back, 6 bases at V and 2 bases at J, with 13 bases in the middle. The CDR3 loop spans 14 amino acids. CDR3 region: CASRPHRANTEAFF. CDR3 DNA sequence: TGTGCCAGCAGGCCGCACCGGGCTAACACTGAAGCTTTCTTT.

This chain connects TRBV5-4 to TRBJ2-3; 8 bases agree with TRBD1. V lost 2 bases and J lost 3; bases outside the gene matches: 11. The CDR3 has 17 amino acids. Germline lookup yields CDR1 SGHNT and CDR2 YYREEE (reference sequence). In nucleotides, the CDR3 is TGTGCCAGCAGCTTCGGAGTAGGACAGGGTGGAACAGATACGCAGTATTTT. Protein product: CASSFGVGQGGTDTQYF.

The rearrangement joins TRBV7-9 to TRBJ2-3; 7 bases match TRBD2. CDR3 length: 15 residues. Germline CDR1 is SEHNR and CDR2 is FQNEAQ (reference sequence). The V gene end was trimmed by 3 bases and the J gene end by 2 bases; junction bases not matched to a gene: 5. The CDR3 sequence is CASSFGTTFTDTQYF. CDR3 nucleotides: TGTGCCAGCAGCTTTGGGACTACATTCACAGATACGCAGTATTTT.